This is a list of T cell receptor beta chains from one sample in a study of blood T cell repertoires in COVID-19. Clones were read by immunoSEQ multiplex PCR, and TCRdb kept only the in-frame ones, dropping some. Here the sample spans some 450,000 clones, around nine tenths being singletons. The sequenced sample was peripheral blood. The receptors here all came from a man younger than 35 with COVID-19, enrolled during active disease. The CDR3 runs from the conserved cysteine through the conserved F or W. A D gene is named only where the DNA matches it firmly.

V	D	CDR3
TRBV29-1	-	CSVAGGSSYNEQFF
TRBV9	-	CASSVGTAGEQYF
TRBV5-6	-	CASSEGSVLYEQFF
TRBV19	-	CASSILRGFNTGELFF
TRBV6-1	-	CASSEAGLQETQYF
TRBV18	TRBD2	CASSPSGGAVKTQYF
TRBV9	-	CASSVESSVLGSPLHF
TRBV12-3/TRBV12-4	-	CASTEPGSPLHF
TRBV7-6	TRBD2	CASSPSGRTNTGELFF
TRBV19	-	CASTDIGRLNTEAFF
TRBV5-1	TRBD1	CASSLGDSGSGNTIYF
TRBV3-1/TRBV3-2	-	CASSQGLMRTHLYEQYF
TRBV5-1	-	CASSLLTDNEQFF
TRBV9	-	CASSVGASTTDTQYF
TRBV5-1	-	CASSLVHFTDTQYF
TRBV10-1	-	CASSEIQRQSGVQETQYF
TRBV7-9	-	CASSRDQGSYNEQFF
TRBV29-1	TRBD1	CSVEVRTGPMNTEAFF
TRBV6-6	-	CASSSPGFGNEKLFF
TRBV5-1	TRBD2	CASSLASGSGYEQYF
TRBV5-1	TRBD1	CASSKGTAYEQYF
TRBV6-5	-	CASSLDKRSPLHF
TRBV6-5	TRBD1	CASSYAGGEQYF
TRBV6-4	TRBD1	CASSDRGLGEAFF
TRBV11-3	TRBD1	CASSETGTYNSPLHF
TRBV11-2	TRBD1	CASSLDYGQDEETQYF
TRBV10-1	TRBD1	CASSLRGLTSPLHF
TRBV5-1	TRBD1	CASSPTGTVGEKLFF
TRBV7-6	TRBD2	CASTPGLAGRTDTQYF
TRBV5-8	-	CASGDAGTPSNQPQHF
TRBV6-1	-	CASSEGAGYVYGYTF
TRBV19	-	CASSEGGNGYGYTF
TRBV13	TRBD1	CASSPRTGRPDTQYF
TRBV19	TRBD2	CASSITSGSSWETQYF
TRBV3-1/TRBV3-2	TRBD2	CASSSSRLAGGRWETQYF
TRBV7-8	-	CASSLGGTGAYEQYF
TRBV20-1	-	CSASMAANYGYTF